The clone carrying this T cell receptor beta chain has a handful of counts. This record belongs to a study of T-cell memory formation after mild COVID-19. The TCR alpha and TCR beta cDNA libraries, bearing sample barcodes and UMIs, were generated by 5'RACE using constant-segment primers. Each CDR3 protein is one row after TCRdb ran MiXCR on the 5' RACE reads. The sample includes approximately 150,000 distinct CDR3 sequences, roughly 14% of them seen just once. Germline-derived CDR1 and CDR2 are LGHNA and YNFKEQ. With 0 bases removed from V and 3 bases from J, the gap between germline ends came to 6 bases. The CDR3 is 13 residues long.

Material: PBMCs or a T cell subset sorted from them (not recorded which). The sequence derives from an adult woman who had mild COVID-19 (a few samples of this study predate the infection). Cell type and time point are not known. J is TRBJ2-7 and V is TRBV4-2; a weak D match, TRBD1 (5 bases). CDR3 nucleotides: TGTGCCAGCAGCCAAGATCAGGGCTACGAGCAGTACTTC. Residues: CASSQDQGYEQYF.